The T cell receptor (beta chain) described here comes from a study of CD8 T cells in ankylosing spondylitis. The study's findings and limits: Fewer than 10 highly homologous variants formed a TCR beta motif that appeared characteristic of ankylosing spondylitis blood. Disease-linked clones were CD8+ and relatively rare in peripheral blood.

The CDR3 spans 15 residues. CDR1 is SGDLS, CDR2 YYNGEE, per germline. The ends were cut back, 4 bases at V and 4 bases at J, with 18 bases in the middle. The table lists this clonotype with many counts. The antigen is unknown. Making use of molecular barcodes, quantitative 5'-RACE generated TCR beta libraries. TCRdb fed the 5' RACE reads into MiXCR, producing one record per CDR3 protein. The sample holds 250,000 to 400,000 distinct CDR3 sequences, around a tenth seen once. Sequencing was performed on blood, either unsorted or a sorted T cell fraction (not recorded which). This receptor was obtained from a female donor with ankylosing spondylitis or in good health (not recorded which). The chain has TRBV9 and TRBJ2-7, with a possible D match to TRBD1 (7 bases). CDR3 region: CASSPSRDSLYEQYF. The CDR3 DNA sequence: TGTGCCAGCAGCCCCTCGCGGGACAGCCTTTACGAGCAGTACTTC.